Detailed here is one TCR beta chain. What it recognizes is unknown. This specimen comes from a study of graft-versus-host responses after intestinal transplantation. Study information: Each recipient received anti-thymocyte globulin induction, then tacrolimus and steroids for approximately three years.

V trimming: 3 bases; J trimming: 3 bases; junction bases outside the gene matches: 3. CDR3 size: 14 residues. Germline-derived CDR1 and CDR2 are KGHSH and LQKENI. Findings of the study overall: Some patients had graft-donor T cell macrochimerism. In their allografts, the ratios of graft-versus-host to host-versus-graft T cell clones were high.

Here immunoSEQ multiplex PCR was the method, and the copy in TCRdb shows in-frame clones only, minus some. The table has tens of thousands of clones, about 94% seen once. The chain has TRBV18 and TRBJ2-3; 7 bases fit TRBD2. This TCR came from a human donor who was the organ donor for an intestinal transplant. The source was unstimulated CD4+ T cells sorted from spleen or lymph node cells, collected before transplant. Here the CDR3 reads CASSPLAVTDTQYF. The CDR3 DNA sequence: TGTGCCAGCTCACCGCTAGCGGTTACAGATACGCAGTATTTT. Full variable domain (remainder filled in from reference TRBV18 and TRBJ2-3): NAGVMQNPRHLVRRRGQEARLRCSPMKGHSHVYWYRQLPEEGLKFMVYLQKENIIDESGMPKERFSAEFPKEGPSILRIQQVVRGDSAAYFCASSPLAVTDTQYFGPGTRLTVL.